Listed below are T cell receptor beta chains from one sample, sequenced in a study of blood T cell repertoires in COVID-19. The table came from immunoSEQ multiplex PCR; TCRdb's copy has only in-frame clones and leaves some out. The data show 55,000 to 75,000 clones, around 79% seen once. The material sequenced was peripheral blood. All receptors derive from a man aged 60 to 69 with acute or convalescent COVID-19. CDR3s include the opening cysteine and the closing phenylalanine or tryptophan. Fields, in order: clone size, CDR3 length, D gene, V gene, J gene, CDR3 DNA, CDR3 protein. A D gene is named only where the DNA matches it firmly. Size values are once, few and many counts, or a class for expanded clones, and some rows have none.

-	14	TRBD1	TRBV24-1	TRBJ1-6	TGTGCCACCAGACCGGACAGGCCTAATTCACCCCTCCACTTT	CATRPDRPNSPLHF
-	15	TRBD1	TRBV27	TRBJ1-3	TGTGCCAGCAGTCCCCGGACAGGGCTTGGAAACACCATATATTTT	CASSPRTGLGNTIYF
-	15	TRBD2	TRBV19	TRBJ2-1	TGTGCCAGTTCCTCCCAAGCGGGATCCTACAATGAGCAGTTCTTC	CASSSQAGSYNEQFF
few	15	-	TRBV5-4	TRBJ1-2	TGTGCCAGCAGCTTGGCACGGGGGGGCAGCTATGGCTACACCTTC	CASSLARGGSYGYTF
-	17	TRBD2	TRBV15	TRBJ2-7	TGTGCCACCAGCAGAGGCGTACTAGCGGGAGGATCTGAGGAGCAGTACTTC	CATSRGVLAGGSEEQYF
few	13	-	TRBV11-2	TRBJ1-2	TGTGCCAGCAGCTTAGATCGGACAGATGGCTACACCTTC	CASSLDRTDGYTF
-	16	-	TRBV7-8	TRBJ2-5	TGTGCCAGCAGCTTATACCCCGGACTCCTCCAAGAGACCCAGTACTTC	CASSLYPGLLQETQYF
-	13	TRBD2	TRBV27	TRBJ2-5	TGTGCCACAAGACTAGCCGGGGGGGAGACCCAGTACTTC	CATRLAGGETQYF
-	15	TRBD1	TRBV27	TRBJ1-2	TGTGCCAGCAGTCGCCGGGACAGGGGGTCATATGGCTACACCTTC	CASSRRDRGSYGYTF
-	14	TRBD1	TRBV24-1	TRBJ1-2	TGTGCCACCAGTGACCCAGACAGGGACTATGGCTACACCTTC	CATSDPDRDYGYTF
-	15	TRBD1	TRBV11-1	TRBJ2-5	TGTGCCAGCAGCTTAGCAACGGGACAGTTAGAGACCCAGTACTTC	CASSLATGQLETQYF
medium-sized	13	-	TRBV7-8	TRBJ2-5	TGTGCCAGCAGTCAAGGACAGCAAGAGACCCAGTACTTC	CASSQGQQETQYF
-	17	TRBD1	TRBV9	TRBJ1-6	TGTGCCAGCAGCTTTCAGACAGGGATAAGGAATAATTCACCCCTCCACTTT	CASSFQTGIRNNSPLHF
-	13	-	TRBV10-1	TRBJ2-7	TGCGCCAGCAGCCGGGGTGTAGGCTACGAGCAGTACTTC	CASSRGVGYEQYF
-	11	-	TRBV29-1	TRBJ2-7	TGCAGCGTTGAAGTGTTGAGGGAGCAGTACTTC	CSVEVLREQYF
once	13	-	TRBV28	TRBJ1-5	TGTGCCAGCTATAGTGGGCCCAATCAGCCCCAGCATTTT	CASYSGPNQPQHF
-	13	TRBD1	TRBV29-1	TRBJ2-5	TGCAGCGTGGGACAGGGGAGAGGGGAGACCCAGTACTTC	CSVGQGRGETQYF
-	15	-	TRBV4-1	TRBJ2-1	TGCGCCAGCAGTCCGAGCTTAGGACTGAACAATGAGCAGTTCTTC	CASSPSLGLNNEQFF
-	17	TRBD2	TRBV11-1	TRBJ2-1	TGTGCCAGCAGCTTAGCCGGACTAGCGGGAGTTAGGAATGAGCAGTTCTTC	CASSLAGLAGVRNEQFF
-	12	-	TRBV12-3/TRBV12-4	TRBJ1-2	TGTGCCAGCAGTTTCACAGCCTATGGCTACACCTTC	CASSFTAYGYTF
-	15	-	TRBV21-1	TRBJ2-7	TGTGCCAGCAGCAATACTAGCAGAGAGGCCTACGAGCAGTACTTC	CASSNTSREAYEQYF
-	12	TRBD1	TRBV29-1	TRBJ1-2	TGCAGCGTTGAATGGGGGACAGATGGCTACACCTTC	CSVEWGTDGYTF
once	17	-	TRBV5-1	TRBJ2-1	TGCGCCAGCAGCCTAATCCCTGGCGGGATAGCCTACAATGAGCAGTTCTTC	CASSLIPGGIAYNEQFF
-	16	TRBD1	TRBV18	TRBJ2-3	TGTGCCAGCTCACCCCCCGGACAGGGGGCATCAGATACGCAGTATTTT	CASSPPGQGASDTQYF
few	15	TRBD1	TRBV5-4	TRBJ1-2	TGTGCCAGCAGGGCAAGGCAGGGGGCAGCGTATGGCTACACCTTC	CASRARQGAAYGYTF
-	13	-	TRBV6-5	TRBJ1-4	TGTGCCACCCAGACGGCAAGGGAGGAAAAACTGTTTTTT	CATQTAREEKLFF
once	14	-	TRBV28	TRBJ2-6	TGTGCCAGCAGTTTGGGGCGGGGGGCCAACGTCCTGACTTTC	CASSLGRGANVLTF
-	13	-	TRBV19	TRBJ1-5	TGTGCCAGTAGCTATCGTAGCAATCAGCCCCAGCATTTT	CASSYRSNQPQHF
-	17	TRBD2	TRBV28	TRBJ2-7	TGTGCCAGCAGTTCACCTTTCTCTAGCGGGAGGGCCGGCGAGCAGTACTTC	CASSSPFSSGRAGEQYF
-	14	-	TRBV28	TRBJ1-5	TGTGGGTCCCACCCTCAGGGGCTGGGACAGCCCCAGCATTTT	CGSHPQGLGQPQHF
-	18	-	TRBV5-1	TRBJ2-2	TGCGCCAGCAGCTTGGCCTTCCTAGGACACATGAACACCGGGGAGCTGTTTTTT	CASSLAFLGHMNTGELFF
few	15	TRBD1	TRBV4-3	TRBJ2-7	TGCGCCAGCAGCCCAGGGGGCCACAGTTCATACGAGCAGTACTTC	CASSPGGHSSYEQYF
-	13	TRBD1	TRBV6-5	TRBJ2-7	TGTGCCAGCAGCTGGGACAGCTCCTACGAGCAGTACTTC	CASSWDSSYEQYF
-	16	-	TRBV11-2	TRBJ2-2	TGTGCCAGCAGACCCTGGGGCAGGGGCAACACCGGGGAGCTGTTTTTT	CASRPWGRGNTGELFF
-	13	-	TRBV12-3/TRBV12-4	TRBJ1-1	TGTGCCAGCAGCGCGGGGGGTGGCACTGAAGCTTTCTTT	CASSAGGGTEAFF
-	16	TRBD1	TRBV7-6	TRBJ1-1	TGTGCCAGCAGTTTAGGACCCGGGACAGGGGGCTTTGAAGCTTTCTTT	CASSLGPGTGGFEAFF
-	14	TRBD1	TRBV11-3	TRBJ2-3	TGTGCCAGCAGCTGGGACAGGGGTACAGATACGCAGTATTTT	CASSWDRGTDTQYF
-	16	-	TRBV7-9	TRBJ2-3	TGTGCCAGCAGCTTAGCCAGTTCTCCCTTCACAGATACGCAGTATTTT	CASSLASSPFTDTQYF
-	15	-	TRBV4-1	TRBJ2-5	TGCGCCAGCAGCCAGAAGGTAGCAGCGGGAGAGACCCAGTACTTC	CASSQKVAAGETQYF
once	16	TRBD2	TRBV4-3	TRBJ2-5	TGCGCCAGCAGCCAAGAACAGATAGCGGGAGTAGAGACCCAGTACTTC	CASSQEQIAGVETQYF
-	14	-	TRBV27	TRBJ2-1	TGTGCCAGCAGTTTGACAGGCCCCTCCAATGAGCAGTTCTTC	CASSLTGPSNEQFF
-	20	TRBD1	TRBV28	TRBJ2-6	TGTGCCAGCAGTACCGACTTGACGGGACAGGGCAGAGGTGGGGCCAACGTCCTGACTTTC	CASSTDLTGQGRGGANVLTF
-	11	-	TRBV12-3/TRBV12-4	TRBJ2-5	TGTGCCAGCCTTCGGAGGGAGACCCAGTACTTC	CASLRRETQYF
-	14	-	TRBV29-1	TRBJ1-2	TGCAGCGTTGAATCTATACAGCTTAACTATGGCTACACCTTC	CSVESIQLNYGYTF
-	16	TRBD2	TRBV3-1/TRBV3-2	TRBJ2-1	TGTGCCAGCAGCCAAGAATCCAGCGGGAGGGGTAATGAGCAGTTCTTC	CASSQESSGRGNEQFF
-	14	TRBD1	TRBV7-3	TRBJ1-1	TGTGCCAGCAGCATCCAGGGGGCGGGTACTGAAGCTTTCTTT	CASSIQGAGTEAFF
-	13	-	TRBV7-9	TRBJ2-3	TGTGCCAGCAGACAGGGTAGCACAGATACGCAGTATTTT	CASRQGSTDTQYF
-	13	-	TRBV6-5	TRBJ1-1	TGTGCCAGCACCGAGGCCTATGAGACTGAAGCTTTCTTT	CASTEAYETEAFF
-	14	-	TRBV6-5	TRBJ1-4	TGTGCCAGCAGGTCAGGGCCCTTTAATGAAAAACTGTTTTTT	CASRSGPFNEKLFF
once	14	-	TRBV27	TRBJ1-3	TGTGCCAGCAGTTTCACGCAGTCGGGAAACACCATATATTTT	CASSFTQSGNTIYF
-	13	-	TRBV7-9	TRBJ1-2	TGTGCCAGCAGCTTACAGGGGCAGTATGGCTACACCTTC	CASSLQGQYGYTF
-	14	-	TRBV5-1	TRBJ2-2	TGCGCCAGCAGCTTGGCCGGCAGGGCCGGGGAGCTGTTTTTT	CASSLAGRAGELFF
-	15	-	TRBV27	TRBJ2-6	TGTGCCAGCAGTTCCACCGTAGTCGGGGCCAACGTCCTGACTTTC	CASSSTVVGANVLTF